The present T cell receptor beta chain was sequenced within a study of T cell responses to AZD1222 COVID-19 vaccine. As to this clone: Its specificity is unknown.

Overall study findings and caveats: With two AZD1222 doses given, Spike-specific TCR breadth and depth both rose. Nearly half of spike-specific TCRs reportedly target unmutated variant regions. White British people made up most donors, females outnumbered males, and clonal diversity was possibly underestimated.

The V end lost 4 bases, the J end lost 3 bases, and 18 bases lay between the germline ends. The CDR3 extends over 16 amino acids. Germline assignment: CDR1 KGHSY and CDR2 FQNENV. Some clones are missing from TCRdb's copy, which holds only in-frame ones; the method was immunoSEQ multiplex PCR. There are 25,000 to 30,000 clones in the sample; 92% occur only once, and approximately 8.1% lies in the top ten. The chain employs TRBV16 and TRBJ1-1; possibly TRBD1 for D (6 bases). The receptor's source is an adult who received the AZD1222 COVID-19 vaccine. Sequenced material: peripheral blood, taken 28 days after the second AZD1222 dose. CDR3 residues: CASSLQGRGTYTEAFF. As DNA, the CDR3 is TGTGCCAGCAGCCTCCAGGGGCGGGGAACTTACACTGAAGCTTTCTTT.